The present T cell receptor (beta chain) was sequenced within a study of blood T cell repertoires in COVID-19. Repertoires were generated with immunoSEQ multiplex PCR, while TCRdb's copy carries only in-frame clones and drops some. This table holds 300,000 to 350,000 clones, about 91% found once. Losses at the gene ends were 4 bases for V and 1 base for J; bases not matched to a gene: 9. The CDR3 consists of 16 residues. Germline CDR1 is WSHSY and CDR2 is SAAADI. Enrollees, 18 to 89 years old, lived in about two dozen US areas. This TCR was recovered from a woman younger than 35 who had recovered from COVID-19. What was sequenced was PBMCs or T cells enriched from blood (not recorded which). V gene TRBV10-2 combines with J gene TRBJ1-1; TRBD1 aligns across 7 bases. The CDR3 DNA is TGCGCCAGCAGTGGTCTTACCGGGACAGAGAACACTGAAGCTTTCTTT. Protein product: CASSGLTGTENTEAFF.